Listed below are T cell receptor beta chains from one sample, sequenced in a study of blood T cell repertoires in COVID-19. The assay was immunoSEQ multiplex PCR, and TCRdb's table has in-frame clones only and misses some. The profile shows about 410,000 clones, about nine tenths of them singletons. Source material: PBMCs or T cells enriched from blood (not recorded which). The receptors derive from a woman aged 30 to 39 who had recovered from COVID-19. The conserved cysteine and the conserved F or W are not part of the CDR3 here. D genes are given only for firm matches.

NA	TRBJ2-1	TRBV7-3	ASSLLVGGAGRFHEQF
NA	TRBJ1-2	TRBV29-1	SVQTTENYGYT
TRBD2	TRBJ2-3	TRBV18	ASSPRRLAGSTDTQY
NA	TRBJ1-2	TRBV6-5	ASSYSTGQVFYGYT
NA	TRBJ2-5	TRBV10-3	AISGPGEIQETQY
NA	TRBJ1-1	TRBV4-1	ASSSTDSLTEAF
NA	TRBJ2-3	TRBV27	ASNKGQSPSTDTQY
NA	TRBJ1-4	TRBV19	ASSKVRRPTNEKLF
TRBD2	TRBJ2-1	TRBV5-1	ASTLTPGASSGRAEYSYNEQF
NA	TRBJ1-5	TRBV7-3	ASATDSNQPQH
TRBD1	TRBJ2-5	TRBV18	ASSPLQGAETQY
TRBD2	TRBJ2-2	TRBV6-1	ASSDKAGGPTGELF
NA	TRBJ2-7	TRBV9	ASSVVPETYEQY
NA	TRBJ1-3	TRBV18	ASSPWGAGNTIY
NA	TRBJ1-6	TRBV30	AWSLTWGGRGSPLH